These 8 T cell receptor beta chains came from one sample sequenced in a study of cytomegalovirus exposure and HLA in healthy donors. The primer mix had 60 Vbeta and 13 Jbeta primers. Assay used: immunoSEQ multiplex PCR; TCRdb lists only in-frame clones, some missing. The sample includes roughly 230,000 clones, roughly 73% seen only once; the top ten take 0.4% to 0.6%. The specimen sequenced was PBMCs. These receptors were taken from a boy aged 10-17 years in good health and CMV-seronegative.

Points on this clone: Other DNA sequences in this specimen translate into the identical CDR3. The V call is TRBV6-1, the J call TRBJ2-7; 7 bases are shared with TRBD1. This CDR3 has 14 amino acids. J was trimmed by 0 bases and V by 6 bases; bases with no gene match: 5. The germline V gene encodes CDR1 MNHNS and CDR2 SASEGT. In DNA form, the CDR3 reads TGTGCCAGCAGCTTACAGGGGAGCTCCTACGAGCAGTACTTC. Protein: CASSLQGSSYEQYF.

J is TRBJ1-1 and V is TRBV11-2, with no clear D. There are 14 residues in the CDR3. Germline assignment: CDR1 SGHAT and CDR2 FQNNGV. Trimming left V 2 bases short and J 6 bases short, with 13 bases between. In nucleotides, the CDR3 is TGTGCCAGCAGCTTATCTGTGGGAGCCGCTGAAGCTTTCTTT. The encoded protein is CASSLSVGAAEAFF.

This chain links TRBV6-6 with TRBJ1-2; 12 nucleotides line up with TRBD1. Germline V gene lookup returns CDR1 MNHNY and CDR2 SVGAGI (reference sequence). The trim removed 5 bases at V and 2 bases at J, leaving 6 bases unmatched. The CDR3 sequence is 16 residues long. Written as DNA, the CDR3 is TGTGCCAGCAGTGGGCGGGGACAGGGGGCGAACTATGGCTACACCTTC. Protein sequence: CASSGRGQGANYGYTF.

The chain has TRBV4-2 and TRBJ1-2; D might be TRBD1 (6 bases). The CDR3 loop spans 13 amino acids. Trimming stripped 6 bases from V and 4 bases from J, with 12 bases between. Germline V CDR1 and CDR2: LGHNA, YNFKEQ. CDR3 nucleotides: TGTGCCAGCAGAACAGGGCCCACCTATGGCTACACCTTC. Translated, it gives CASRTGPTYGYTF.

The rearrangement links TRBV7-2 to TRBJ1-2; D possibly corresponds to TRBD1 (6 bases). With 0 bases removed from V and 5 bases from J, the gap between germline ends came to 13 bases. Germline CDR1 is SGHTA and CDR2 is FQGNSA. The CDR3 is made up of 15 amino acids. The CDR3 nucleotides are TGTGCCAGCAGCTTAGCTGGGGGGGCGCGGTATGGCTACACCTTC. It codes for CASSLAGGARYGYTF.

The genes are TRBV29-1 and TRBJ1-4; D is unclear. CDR1 and CDR2 (germline): SQVTM, ANQGSEA. The CDR3 spans 13 residues. V lost 4 bases, J lost 0 bases, and 6 bases lay in between. For the CDR3, the DNA is TGCAGCGTTGTCAGTGCAACTAATGAAAAACTGTTTTTT. Its translation is CSVVSATNEKLFF.

This sequence joins TRBV13 and TRBJ1-2; 7 nucleotides line up with TRBD1. V dropped 0 bases and J dropped 4; count of bases not matched to a gene: 2. Germline V gives CDR1 PRHDT, CDR2 FYEKMQ (reference sequence). This CDR3 contains 14 residues. CDR3 loop: CASSLGGGLYGYTF. The DNA of the CDR3 is TGTGCCAGCAGCTTAGGAGGGGGCCTCTATGGCTACACCTTC.

The sample holds a few counts of this clone. The chain has TRBV5-1 and TRBJ1-1; 9 nucleotides agree with TRBD1. The V gene's germline CDR1 is SGHRS and CDR2 YFSETQ. V lost 6 bases to trimming and J lost 4 bases; unmatched junction nucleotides: 16. The CDR3 extends over 17 amino acids. The CDR3 sequence is CASTWGQGGNFVTEAFF. As DNA, the CDR3 is TGCGCCAGCACCTGGGGACAGGGAGGTAATTTTGTCACTGAAGCTTTCTTT.